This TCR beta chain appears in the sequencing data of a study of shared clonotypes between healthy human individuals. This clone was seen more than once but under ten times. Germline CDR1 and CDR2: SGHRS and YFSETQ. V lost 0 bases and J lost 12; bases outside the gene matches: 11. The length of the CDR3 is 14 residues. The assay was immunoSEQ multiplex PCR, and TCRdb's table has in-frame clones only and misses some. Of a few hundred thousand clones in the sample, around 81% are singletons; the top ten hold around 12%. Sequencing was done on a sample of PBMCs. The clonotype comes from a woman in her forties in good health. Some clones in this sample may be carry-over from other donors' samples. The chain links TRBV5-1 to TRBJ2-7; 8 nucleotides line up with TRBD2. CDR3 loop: CASSLAASGSSWYF. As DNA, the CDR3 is TGCGCCAGCAGCTTGGCCGCTAGCGGGTCCTCCTGGTACTTC. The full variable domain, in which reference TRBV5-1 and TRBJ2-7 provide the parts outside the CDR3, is KAGVTQTPRYLIKTRGQQVTLSCSPISGHRSVSWYQQTPGQGLQFLFEYFSETQRNKGNFPGRFSGRQFSNSRSEMNVSTLELGDSALYLCASSLAASGSSWYFGPGTRLTVT.